The sequence of this T cell receptor beta chain was determined in a study of blood T cells in healthy people across ages (dated by TCRdb to the mid-2010s). Study-level background: In model experiments, template switching captured roughly one uniquely barcoded TCR beta cDNA molecule for every two T cells. The study measured age-related changes in TCR beta repertoire diversity using deep sequencing normalized with unique cDNA molecular identifiers. Donors were grouped into four age groups: young (average roughly 15 years), middle-aged (less than 40), aged (about 60) and long-lived (around 80). To avoid experimental bias, donors of different ages were spread randomly across the sequencing lanes. For two donors (one aged 18 to 30 and one aged 80 or older), the study analyzed two additional independent replicas of 1 million unique cDNA reads from the same blood draw.

Libraries were constructed by 5' RACE. A second PCR of about 6 to 12 cycles was performed with a sample-barcoded 5' primer and a J-beta primer mix. A unique molecular identifier was introduced onto each TCR beta cDNA molecule by a template-switch 5' adaptor carrying 12 random nucleotides. Each sample yielded at least 3 million CDR3-containing paired-end reads. All of the RNA was converted into first-strand cDNA using the Mint cDNA synthesis kit, with a TRBC-specific oligonucleotide serving as the primer. After uracil-DNA glycosylase treatment, a first 18-cycle PCR used universal primers M1SS and BC2_uni_R on all cDNA. Regarding the original processing steps: Normalization of each sample was performed by random selection of 1 million high-quality reads, each carrying a distinct molecular identifier. Instead of being binned into consensus sequences, reads that shared molecular identifiers were thrown out. CDR3 identification, clonotype clustering and error correction used MiTCR with a Q25 quality threshold and the strictest error-elimination algorithm. Lower-bound total TCR beta diversity was estimated with a nonparametric unseen species model using Euler transformation. TCRdb trimmed the raw reads at Q25, called clones with MiXCR and kept productive beta chains. Merged by CDR3 protein, the rows form single entries marked with the most common genes and DNA. TCRdb's processing, not the study's, gives the V and J calls here. Counted in this sample were over 1,500,000 distinct CDR3 sequences; 35% to 50% of them appeared once. Jointly, the top ten make up under 25% of the sample.

Comments on this clonotype: Its target antigen remains unknown. The input lacks base qualities; no much larger clone sits a single base away.

The donors were around 39 Caucasian individuals from Russia, aged 6 to 90 years, who were systemically healthy. Ten milliliters of peripheral blood were drawn from each donor into EDTA-treated Vacutainer tubes. Ficoll-Paque density-gradient centrifugation was used to isolate PBMCs, with at least 6.5 million obtained per sample. Total RNA, at least 6 micrograms per sample, was extracted from PBMCs with Trizol reagent. For every donor, flow cytometry on a PBMC aliquot measured the percentage of naive CD45RAhigh/CD27high T cells. Taken from cysteine to phenylalanine, the CDR3 has 16 residues. Of all the DNA, just the CDR3 is kept, 48 bases in frame from base 1. From a lookup of the germline V gene (reference sequence), CDR1 and CDR2 are MNHNY and SVGAGI. Relative to germline, V is missing 4 bases and J is missing 2 bases, with 4 bases of the junction outside any gene match. What the work shows at the level of the full study, not this receptor alone: As age increased, observed TCR beta diversity per million T cells dropped in a roughly linear way, and a significant reduction was already evident by age 40. Because profiling used bulk unsorted PBMCs, naive and antigen-experienced compartments could not be compared conclusively. Because the CMV infection status of the donors was unknown, age-related changes in expanded clonotypes may potentially have been confounded. Observed TCR beta diversity correlated strongly with the percentage of naive T cells measured by flow cytometry. Estimates of total diversity based on one million sequenced T cells were regarded as lower bounds and as underestimates. Compared with the aged group, more naive CD4+ T cells, fewer expanded clones and increased TCR diversity were shown by the long-lived group, suggesting age selection.

Sequenced input: blood. The sequence was obtained from a human donor in good health. The chain was built from TRBV6-6 and TRBJ2-3; 12 bases in the middle match TRBD2. The nucleotide sequence is TGTGCCAGCAGTTTGACTAGCGGGAGATTCACAGATACGCAGTATTTT. Its translation reads: CASSLTSGRFTDTQYF.